This passage covers 22 T cell receptor beta chains from one sample sequenced in a study of graft-versus-host responses after intestinal transplantation. TCRdb's table, derived via immunoSEQ multiplex PCR, lists solely in-frame clones and lacks some. The table shows 39,000 or so clones, with 93% occurring only once. Antigen specificity for these receptors is unknown. Sequenced material: unstimulated CD8+ T cells sorted from spleen or lymph node cells, taken before transplant. The source is a human donor who was the organ donor for an intestinal transplant.

This chain connects TRBV27 to TRBJ2-1, with D possibly matching TRBD2 (5 bases). Trimming cost V 4 bases and J 8 bases, with 12 bases left between them. The CDR3 runs 13 residues. The germline CDR1 and CDR2 sequences are MNHEY and SMNVEV (reference sequence). CDR3 sequence (DNA): TGTGCCAGCAGTTCCTCGAGGGCGGATGAGCAGTTCTTC. This sequence encodes CASSSSRADEQFF.

This clone occurred once. One junction end does not reproduce the germline sequence, and a read error may be involved. Other DNA sequences within the sample encode an identical CDR3. The chain joins TRBV7-9 to TRBJ1-2, with D maybe TRBD1 (5 bases). Germline CDR1 SEHNR, CDR2 FQNEAQ (reference sequence). The CDR3 runs 15 residues. Here the CDR3 DNA reads TGTGCTAGCAGCTTAGCGCAGACAGCTAACTATGGCTACACCTTC. It yields the protein CASSLAQTANYGYTF.

V and J are TRBV4-1 and TRBJ2-7, with a tentative D call TRBD2 (5 bases). Germline V gene lookup returns CDR1 MGHRA and CDR2 YSYEKL. This CDR3 contains 14 residues. V shed 0 bases and J shed 1 base, with 7 bases lying between them. CDR3: CASSQEEVSYEQYF. The DNA for the CDR3 is TGCGCCAGCAGCCAAGAGGAGGTTTCCTACGAGCAGTACTTC.

The chain is built from TRBV7-9 and TRBJ2-1; 9 bases fit TRBD2. Germline CDR1 SEHNR, CDR2 FQNEAQ (reference sequence). Trimming removed 9 bases from V and 2 bases from J; junction bases left unmatched: 5. This CDR3 region has 14 residues. The CDR3 loop reads CASTSGRPYNEQFF. CDR3 sequence (DNA): TGTGCCAGTACAAGCGGGAGGCCCTACAATGAGCAGTTCTTC.

The chain recombines TRBV6-7 with TRBJ2-7; D not resolved. TRBV6-7 is flagged as an ORF with uncertain function. There are 17 residues in the CDR3. The V and J ends lost 2 bases and 1 base respectively, with 18 bases between them. CDR3 amino acids: CASSYGFWSRISYEQYF. The CDR3 DNA reads as TGTGCCAGCAGTTACGGTTTTTGGAGCCGGATTTCCTACGAGCAGTACTTC.

Turning to this clone: This specimen includes other DNA sequences encoding the same CDR3. The rearrangement uses TRBV15 and TRBJ2-2; perhaps D is TRBD1 or TRBD2 (7 bases each). Deletions cut 2 bases from V and 3 bases from J, with 16 bases between. The CDR3 spans 17 residues. Germline-derived CDR1 and CDR2 are LNHNV and YYDKDF (reference sequence). Here the CDR3 DNA reads TGTGCCACCAGCAGAACTCCAGGGGGGGCTTACACCGGGGAGCTGTTTTTT. Protein sequence: CATSRTPGGAYTGELFF. Looking up the rest from reference TRBV15 and TRBJ2-2 gives the full variable domain: DAMVIQNPRYQVTQFGKPVTLSCSQTLNHNVMYWYQQKSSQAPKLLFHYYDKDFNNEADTPDNFQSRRPNTSFCFLDIRSPGLGDTAMYLCATSRTPGGAYTGELFFGEGSRLTVL.

The CDR3 DNA follows: TGTGCCAGCAGCCCCGGGACAGGGGTACAAGAGACCCAGTACTTC. This translates into CASSPGTGVQETQYF. The chain uses TRBV11-3 and TRBJ2-5, with TRBD1 matching 10 bases. Germline loops: CDR1 SGHNT, CDR2 YENEEA. The V gene end was trimmed by 5 bases and the J gene end by 2 bases; junction bases not matched to a gene: 5. The CDR3 runs to 15 residues.

CDR3 bases: TGTGCCAGCAGCGTAGAGGGACTAGCTTTAGATACGCAGTATTTT. Translating it yields CASSVEGLALDTQYF. The V and J genes are TRBV9 and TRBJ2-3; 9 nucleotides match TRBD2. J was trimmed by 5 bases and V by 0 bases; bases with no gene match: 4. The germline V gene has CDR1 SGDLS and CDR2 YYNGEE. The CDR3 runs to 15 residues.

This sequence joins TRBV19 and TRBJ2-5; D is perhaps TRBD2 (7 bases). This CDR3 has 12 residues. Trimming pared 7 bases from V and 2 bases from J, leaving 8 bases between. The V gene's germline CDR1 is LNHDA and CDR2 SQIVND (reference sequence). CDR3 bases: TGTGCCAGTAAGGGGGGGCAAGAGACCCAGTACTTC. The encoded protein is CASKGGQETQYF. The variable domain in full, with the rest retrieved from reference TRBV19 and TRBJ2-5, is DGGITQSPKYLFRKEGQNVTLSCEQNLNHDAMYWYRQDPGQGLRLIYYSQIVNDFQKGDIAEGYSVSREKKESFPLTVTSAQKNPTAFYLCASKGGQETQYFGPGTRLLVL.

V gene TRBV15 combines with J gene TRBJ2-7; D remains ambiguous. Germline-derived CDR1 and CDR2 are LNHNV and YYDKDF (reference sequence). Deletions cut 3 bases from V and 1 base from J, with 7 bases between. The CDR3 runs to 13 residues. CDR3 nucleotide sequence: TGTGCCACCAGCAGGGCAGGATCCTACGAGCAGTACTTC. Protein: CATSRAGSYEQYF.

This clone was seen once. The chain couples TRBV5-1 to TRBJ2-7; 14 nucleotides match TRBD2. Germline V gene sequence: CDR1 SGHRS, CDR2 YFSETQ. Trimming cost V 5 bases and J 5 bases; bases outside gene matches: 15. CDR3 length: 18 residues. Here the CDR3 reads CASRAGTSGSLGSNEQYF. Here the CDR3 DNA reads TGCGCCAGCAGGGCCGGGACTAGCGGGAGTTTGGGGTCGAACGAGCAGTACTTC.

The J gene is TRBJ2-7, the V gene TRBV9; 10 bases agree with TRBD2. This CDR3 has 16 residues. Germline V gene sequence: CDR1 SGDLS, CDR2 YYNGEE. The junction had 9 bases not matched to a gene; V was cut back by 1 base and J by 5 bases. The CDR3 here is CASSVSPSGSSDEQYF. The CDR3 region has the DNA TGTGCCAGCAGCGTATCCCCTAGCGGGAGTAGTGACGAGCAGTACTTC.

The rearrangement links TRBV6-6 to TRBJ2-1; D gene ambiguous. V was cut by 2 bases and J by 0 bases, with 11 bases left in between. In germline, CDR1 is MNHNY, CDR2 SVGAGI (reference sequence). The CDR3 covers 16 residues. The CDR3 DNA reads as TGTGCCAGCAGTTACGGGCGGACGAGCTCCTACAATGAGCAGTTCTTC. Protein sequence: CASSYGRTSSYNEQFF.

The chain uses TRBV2 and TRBJ1-1; TRBD1 agrees at 8 bases. Unmatched junction bases numbered 6, after V lost 10 bases and J lost 5 bases. In germline, CDR1 is SNHLY, CDR2 FYNNEI. CDR3 length equals 12 residues. The CDR3 sequence is CATQGAETEAFF. In DNA, the CDR3 is TGTGCCACCCAGGGGGCAGAGACTGAAGCTTTCTTT.

This chain links TRBV28 with TRBJ2-4, with TRBD1 as a possible D gene (5 bases). The CDR3 covers 12 residues. Germline V gene lookup returns CDR1 MDHEN and CDR2 SYDVKM. V was clipped by 10 bases and J by 0 bases, with 7 bases between them. CDR3 sequence: CAKGVAKNIQYF. The CDR3 coding sequence is TGTGCCAAAGGGGTAGCCAAAAACATTCAGTACTTC.

The V and J genes are TRBV4-1 and TRBJ2-7; 9 nucleotides match TRBD1. The CDR3 runs to 14 residues. The germline V gene has CDR1 MGHRA and CDR2 YSYEKL. J gave up 5 bases and V 4 bases, and 6 bases lay outside the gene matches. The CDR3 DNA sequence: TGCGCCAGCAGCCCCGGGACAGGGTGGCACGAGCAGTACTTC. As protein: CASSPGTGWHEQYF.

The chain is built from TRBV28 and TRBJ2-1, with TRBD2 matching over 9 bases. The trim removed 5 bases at V and 8 bases at J, leaving 7 bases unmatched. Germline CDR1 is MDHEN and CDR2 is SYDVKM. CDR3 length: 14 amino acids. The CDR3 DNA reads TGTGCCAGCAGTCCCTGGCGGACTAGCGATGAGCAGTTCTTC. Encoded protein: CASSPWRTSDEQFF.

V and J are TRBV10-3 and TRBJ2-7; TRBD2 agrees at 9 bases. CDR1 and CDR2 (germline): ENHRY, SYGVKD. The CDR3 contains 15 residues. Losses at the gene ends were 3 bases for V and 1 base for J; bases not matched to a gene: 4. Here the CDR3 reads CAISDQREVSYEQYF. The CDR3 DNA reads TGTGCCATCAGTGACCAGCGGGAGGTTTCCTACGAGCAGTACTTC.

The chain joins TRBV4-2 to TRBJ2-3; 8 nucleotides align to TRBD2. After removal of 2 bases from V and 2 bases from J, the junction contained 15 bases not matched to a gene. There are 19 residues in the CDR3. Germline CDR1 is LGHNA and CDR2 is YNFKEQ. The CDR3 loop reads CASSQKSAGQREFTDTQYF. Here the CDR3 DNA reads TGTGCCAGCAGCCAAAAGAGCGCTGGGCAGCGGGAGTTCACAGATACGCAGTATTTT.

This chain connects TRBV4-2 to TRBJ1-2, with D possibly TRBD1 on 5 matching bases. The length of the CDR3 is 12 residues. CDR1 and CDR2 (germline): LGHNA, YNFKEQ. Trimming shortened V by 8 bases and J by 4 bases, and 11 bases separated the two germline ends. CDR3 nucleotide sequence: TGTGCCAGCGGCACAGGAATCTATGGCTACACCTTC. It encodes CASGTGIYGYTF.

The rearrangement joins TRBV28 to TRBJ2-1, with TRBD2 matching 10 bases. The CDR3 consists of 15 residues. Germline-derived CDR1 and CDR2 are MDHEN and SYDVKM. V dropped 2 bases and J dropped 8; count of bases not matched to a gene: 6. This CDR3 reads CASSLLAGVIYEQFF. The DNA of the CDR3 is TGTGCCAGCAGTTTACTAGCGGGAGTAATATATGAGCAGTTCTTC.

The CDR3 is CASSRGTDSNQPQHF. The DNA for the CDR3 is TGCGCCAGCAGCCGGGGGACAGATAGCAATCAGCCCCAGCATTTT. This chain uses TRBV5-1 with TRBJ1-5; 7 bases are shared with TRBD1. In germline, CDR1 is SGHRS, CDR2 YFSETQ. The CDR3 is 15 amino acids. The junction had 4 bases not matched to a gene; V was cut back by 4 bases and J by 0 bases.